This T cell receptor (beta chain) came from a study of CD4 and CD8 cells across lung adenocarcinoma regions. TCRdb passed the PCR reads through MiXCR, listing each CDR3 protein once. The repertoire holds about 25,000 distinct CDR3 sequences, with around 56% as singletons. The patients had localized lung adenocarcinoma, a non-small cell subtype. The sequencing input was CD8+ T cells from the center of a lung tumor. This sequence originates from a male donor with lung adenocarcinoma. The CD4 and CD8 labels of this study may be unreliable.

CDR3: CASSLQGSTGELFF. CDR3 nucleotide sequence: TGTGCCAGCAGCCTACAGGGTAGCACCGGGGAGCTGTTTTTT. The chain employs TRBV11-2 and TRBJ2-2; perhaps TRBD1 as D (6 bases). Germline V gives CDR1 SGHAT, CDR2 FQNNGV. CDR3 length equals 14 residues. V was clipped by 5 bases and J by 4 bases, with 11 bases between them.